A single sample gave rise to the 28 T cell receptor beta chains below, sequenced in a study of T cell repertoires in cytomegalovirus infection. TCRdb itself ran the reads through MiXCR, one entry per CDR3 protein. The top ten hold roughly an eighth of the sample, which has hundreds of thousands of distinct CDR3 sequences, about 33% seen once. The specimen was PBMCs. Source of these receptors: a human donor in good health (CMV status not recorded). Some clones in this sample may be carry-over from other donors' samples.

This clonotype has a handful of counts. CDR3 loop: CASRTAYSASKLNYGYTF. The CDR3 DNA sequence: TGTGCCAGCAGAACAGCATATTCCGCCAGCAAACTCAACTATGGCTACACCTTC. The chain has TRBV6-1 and TRBJ1-2; D ambiguous. V dropped 6 bases and J dropped 2 bases, with 25 bases sitting between them. The CDR3 loop spans 18 amino acids. Per the germline V gene, CDR1 is MNHNS and CDR2 is SASEGT.

J is TRBJ1-1 and V is TRBV19; D possibly corresponds to TRBD1 (5 bases). Trimming removed 4 bases at V and 4 bases at J, with 16 bases between. The germline gives CDR1 LNHDA, CDR2 SQIVND (reference sequence). This CDR3 contains 15 residues. CDR3 sequence (DNA): TGTGCCAGTAGTAGGAGTGCCTGGGGACCCACTGAAGCTTTCTTT. It specifies CASSRSAWGPTEAFF.

This clonotype was counted only a few times. The chain couples TRBV12-3 or TRBV12-4 to TRBJ1-1, with D unresolved. The CDR3 has 12 amino acids. The V gene lost 5 bases and the J gene lost 6 bases, with 10 bases spanning the gap. The CDR3 loop is CASSPGRPEAFF. The CDR3 coding sequence is TGTGCCAGCAGTCCCGGGAGGCCTGAAGCTTTCTTT.

The V gene is TRBV5-1, the J gene TRBJ1-3; D call uncertain. CDR1 is SGHRS, CDR2 YFSETQ, per germline. Trimming stripped 4 bases from V and 0 bases from J, with 11 bases between. The CDR3 covers 15 residues. The chain's CDR3 is CASSPRLNSGNTIYF. As DNA, the CDR3 is TGCGCCAGCAGCCCACGGCTGAACTCTGGAAACACCATATATTTT.

With regard to this clonotype: Given the absence of the conserved phenylalanine or tryptophan at the CDR3 end, a read error is likely. This chain joins TRBV28 and TRBJ2-1, with D possibly matching TRBD1 (6 bases). This CDR3 is built from 13 residues. CDR1 is MDHEN and CDR2 is SYDVKM in the germline V gene. Trimming took 7 bases from V and 6 from J, leaving 13 bases between them. The CDR3 bases are TGTGCCAGCATTACGGACAGATTCAATGAGCAGTTCTTA. It yields the protein CASITDRFNEQFL.

This clonotype appeared a single time. The CDR3 does not end in the conserved phenylalanine or tryptophan, so this is likely a read error. The V gene is TRBV6-1, the J gene TRBJ1-2, with unresolved D. The germline V gene has CDR1 MNHNS and CDR2 SASEGT. The CDR3 has 14 residues. CDR3 in amino acids: CAISEAARNYVYTL. CDR3 in DNA: TGTGCCATTAGTGAAGCCGCGAGGAACTATGTCTACACCCTC.

This clonotype was recorded many times. The rearrangement joins TRBV6-2 or TRBV6-3 to TRBJ1-2; possible D gene TRBD1, 6 bases. The CDR3 totals 14 residues. Germline V lookup: CDR1 MNHEY, CDR2 SVGEGT. V lost 6 bases, J lost 7 bases, and 18 bases lay in between. CDR3 protein: CASRPTQGAIGYTF. The CDR3 DNA sequence: TGTGCCAGCAGACCCACACAGGGAGCTATTGGCTACACCTTC.

The rearrangement joins TRBV18 to TRBJ2-7; 10 nucleotides agree with TRBD2. The CDR3 extends over 14 amino acids. Germline values: CDR1 KGHSH, CDR2 LQKENI. J gave up 5 bases and V 3 bases, and 4 bases lay outside the gene matches. As DNA, the CDR3 is TGTGCCAGCTCACCCCTAGCGGGGGTTGACGAGCAGTACTTC. Translating it yields CASSPLAGVDEQYF.

The chain has TRBV7-9 and TRBJ1-1, with TRBD1 matching 10 bases. The V segment lost 5 bases and the J segment 7 bases; nucleotides outside the gene matches: 7. The CDR3 extends over 14 amino acids. CDR1 SEHNR and CDR2 FQNEAQ come from the germline V gene (reference sequence). The chain's CDR3 is CASSASGTGVEAFF. The DNA for the CDR3 is TGTGCCAGCAGCGCATCCGGGACAGGGGTTGAAGCTTTCTTT.

V gene TRBV4-1 combines with J gene TRBJ2-7, with unresolved D. Germline values: CDR1 MGHRA, CDR2 YSYEKL. This CDR3 contains 12 residues. V lost 1 base and J lost 6, with 7 bases in between. CDR3: CASSQVGREQYF. The CDR3 DNA follows: TGCGCCAGCAGCCAAGTAGGCCGCGAGCAGTACTTC.

As regards this clonotype: Being one base from a much bigger clone, this may be a read error. A read error is likely, as this CDR3 ends without the conserved phenylalanine or tryptophan. The chain employs TRBV7-2 and TRBJ2-5, with 8 positions matching TRBD2. The CDR3 is made up of 16 amino acids. V lost 4 bases, J lost 2 bases, and 9 bases stayed unmatched. Germline CDR1 and CDR2: SGHTA and FQGNSA. The CDR3 loop reads CASSSPVGTRQETQYL. CDR3 nucleotides: TGTGCCAGCAGCTCCCCTGTCGGGACTAGGCAAGAGACCCAGTACTTA.

This clonotype has a count of ten or more. J is TRBJ2-1 and V is TRBV7-6; a weak D match, TRBD2 (6 bases). CDR3 length: 14 amino acids. CDR1 SGHVS and CDR2 FNYEAQ come from the germline V gene. The V gene lost 5 bases and the J gene lost 4 bases, with 12 bases spanning the gap. In nucleotides, the CDR3 is TGTGCCAGCAGCCCCGAGCGGGCGTACAATGAGCAGTTCTTC. This gives the protein CASSPERAYNEQFF.

J is TRBJ1-6 and V is TRBV4-2; 8 bases agree with TRBD1. Per the germline V gene, CDR1 is LGHNA and CDR2 is YNFKEQ. Trimming cost V 1 base and J 7 bases; bases outside gene matches: 9. The CDR3 has 17 residues. CDR3 amino acids: CASSQVGQGQRNSPLHF. CDR3 DNA: TGTGCCAGCAGCCAAGTCGGACAGGGCCAGAGGAATTCACCCCTCCACTTT.

This chain connects TRBV12-3 or TRBV12-4 to TRBJ1-1; D remains ambiguous. The length of the CDR3 is 14 residues. The germline V and J ends were trimmed by 6 bases and 3 bases, with 14 bases remaining between them. The CDR3 reads CASSSNRRDTEAFF. DNA of the CDR3: TGTGCCAGCAGCAGCAACCGTCGGGACACTGAAGCTTTCTTT.

The chain has TRBV7-2 and TRBJ2-5; a possible D gene is TRBD1 (6 bases). The V end was cut by 4 bases, the J end by 5 bases, with 8 bases between. Germline V lookup: CDR1 SGHTA, CDR2 FQGNSA. CDR3 length: 12 residues. The CDR3 loop is CASSWQGETQYF. In nucleotides, the CDR3 is TGTGCCAGCAGCTGGCAGGGGGAGACCCAGTACTTC.

CDR3 nucleotide sequence: TGTGCCAGCACTCGCCGGACAGGGCCACTACCCCTTAGGTACGAGCAGTACTTC. It specifies CASTRRTGPLPLRYEQYF. The chain recombines TRBV6-6 with TRBJ2-7; 8 nucleotides line up with TRBD1. This CDR3 has 18 amino acids. V was clipped by 7 bases and J by 4 bases; unmatched bases: 21. Germline V gene sequence: CDR1 MNHNY, CDR2 SVGAGI (reference sequence).

In regard to this clonotype: No conserved phenylalanine or tryptophan ends this CDR3, so it is likely a read error. The chain links TRBV19 to TRBJ2-1; 8 nucleotides match TRBD2. Trimming took 5 bases from V and 4 from J; bases not matched to a gene: 13. The CDR3 contains 17 residues. Germline values: CDR1 LNHDA, CDR2 SQIVND (reference sequence). For the CDR3, the DNA is TGTGCCAGTAGTCCCTCTCCCCTAGCGGGCGGTTACAATGAGCAGTTCTTA. This sequence encodes CASSPSPLAGGYNEQFL.

This clonotype was seen many times. The J gene is TRBJ2-5, the V gene TRBV7-2; 8 bases agree with TRBD2. CDR1 and CDR2 (germline): SGHTA, FQGNSA. The CDR3 loop spans 15 amino acids. The ends lost 1 base at V and 4 bases at J; junction bases unmatched: 5. CDR3 in DNA: TGTGCCAGCAGCTTAGTGAGCGGGGGAGGAGAGACCCAGTACTTC. Translated: CASSLVSGGGETQYF.

The gene calls are TRBV12-3 or TRBV12-4 and TRBJ2-1; TRBD2 aligns across 7 bases. V was clipped by 4 bases and J by 2 bases; unmatched bases: 8. This CDR3 has 16 residues. The CDR3 loop reads CASSWGGTTAYNEQFF. The CDR3 nucleotides are TGTGCCAGCAGTTGGGGGGGGACTACAGCCTACAATGAGCAGTTCTTC.

In its sample, this clonotype was seen many times. This chain connects TRBV7-2 to TRBJ2-7; D unclear. CDR3 length equals 13 residues. V was shortened by 6 bases and J by 2 bases, with 11 bases between the two germline ends. Germline CDR1 SGHTA, CDR2 FQGNSA. The chain's CDR3 is CASSFDSTYEQYF. The CDR3 DNA reads as TGTGCCAGCAGTTTCGACTCAACCTACGAGCAGTACTTC. The full variable domain, with the rest looked up from reference TRBV7-2 and TRBJ2-7, is GAGVSQSPSNKVTEKGKDVELRCDPISGHTALYWYRQSLGQGLEFLIYFQGNSAPDKSGLPSDRFSAERTGGSVSTLTIQRTQQEDSAVYLCASSFDSTYEQYFGPGTRLTVT.

A word on this clonotype: A junction end diverges from the germline sequence, so it may reflect a read error. CDR3 amino acids: CASSSGQDGAWRSF. CDR3 nucleotide sequence: TGTGCCAGCAGCTCGGGACAGGACGGGGCCTGGAGAAGCTTC. This rearrangement joins TRBV7-6 to TRBJ2-7, with 8 bases aligning to TRBD1. The CDR3 extends over 14 amino acids. Germline V gene sequence: CDR1 SGHVS, CDR2 FNYEAQ.

This clonotype was counted ten times or more. CDR3 coding DNA: TGTGCCAGCAGCTCCGGACAGGTGGGAGGCAATCAGCCCCAGCATTTT. Translated, it gives CASSSGQVGGNQPQHF. The V gene is TRBV7-2, the J gene TRBJ1-5; 7 bases are shared with TRBD1. This CDR3 comprises 16 residues. Germline V gives CDR1 SGHTA, CDR2 FQGNSA. The ends lost 4 bases at V and 2 bases at J; junction bases unmatched: 8.

This clonotype was counted only a few times. The J gene is TRBJ2-2, the V gene TRBV27, with D possibly matching TRBD1 (6 bases). Germline V lookup: CDR1 MNHEY, CDR2 SMNVEV (reference sequence). This CDR3 spans 14 amino acids. Trimming removed 5 bases from V and 2 bases from J, with 9 bases in between. The CDR3 loop reads CASSRQVNTGELFF. DNA for the CDR3: TGTGCCAGCAGTCGACAGGTCAACACCGGGGAGCTGTTTTTT.

This clonotype was picked up a small number of times. The chain recombines TRBV7-9 with TRBJ1-1, with TRBD1 matching 12 bases. V lost 5 bases to trimming and J lost 5 bases; unmatched junction nucleotides: 6. Germline CDR1 SEHNR, CDR2 FQNEAQ (reference sequence). The CDR3 consists of 15 residues. The CDR3 loop is CASSARDRGHTEAFF. CDR3 DNA sequence: TGTGCCAGCAGCGCCAGGGACAGGGGGCATACTGAAGCTTTCTTT.

The rearrangement uses TRBV9 and TRBJ2-2, with 8 bases identical to TRBD1. V dropped 3 bases and J dropped 2; count of bases not matched to a gene: 6. The CDR3 sequence is 16 residues long. The germline V gene has CDR1 SGDLS and CDR2 YYNGEE. The CDR3: CASSARTGRNTGELFF. CDR3 nucleotides: TGTGCCAGCAGCGCCCGGACAGGGCGAAACACCGGGGAGCTGTTTTTT. Combining the CDR3 with reference TRBV9 and TRBJ2-2 gives the whole variable domain DSGVTQTPKHLITATGQRVTLRCSPRSGDLSVYWYQQSLDQGLQFLIQYYNGEERAKGNILERFSAQQFPDLHSELNLSSLELGDSALYFCASSARTGRNTGELFFGEGSRLTVL.

This clonotype was detected ten times or more. This sequence joins TRBV2 and TRBJ1-1; 7 bases align to TRBD1. Trimming at V came to 5 bases and at J to 4 bases, leaving 4 bases not matched to a gene. CDR1 is SNHLY and CDR2 is FYNNEI in the germline V gene. This CDR3 has 13 amino acids. In DNA form, the CDR3 reads TGTGCCAGCAGTACAGGGGCCGCCACTGAAGCTTTCTTT. This codes for CASSTGAATEAFF.

This chain connects TRBV6-5 to TRBJ2-2; possibly TRBD1 for D (5 bases). Germline CDR1 MNHEY, CDR2 SVGAGI. The CDR3 has 19 amino acids. V gave up 4 bases and J gave up 1 base, with 22 bases separating them. CDR3 loop: CASSFASIVWGVNTGELFF. In nucleotides, the CDR3 is TGTGCCAGCAGTTTCGCCTCCATCGTATGGGGCGTGAACACCGGGGAGCTGTTTTTT.

The table lists this clonotype with many counts. The rearrangement joins TRBV12-3 or TRBV12-4 to TRBJ2-6; D is unresolved. With 7 bases removed from V and 4 bases from J, the gap between germline ends came to 5 bases. The CDR3 length is 12 residues. This CDR3 reads CASKSGANVLTF. As DNA, the CDR3 is TGTGCCAGCAAGTCGGGGGCCAACGTCCTGACTTTC.